Shown below are 11 T cell receptor beta chains from a single sample sequenced in a study of blood T cell repertoires in COVID-19. Clones were sequenced by immunoSEQ multiplex PCR, and TCRdb holds only the in-frame ones, with some missing. This sample has 450,000 or so clones, with 85% to 90% found just once. Sample: peripheral blood. The origin of the receptors is a man aged 18 to 35 with COVID-19, enrolled during active disease.

This rearrangement joins TRBV20-1 to TRBJ2-7; a possible D gene is TRBD2 (6 bases). Looked up from germline, CDR1 is DFQATT and CDR2 is SNEGSKA (reference sequence). V was cut by 8 bases and J by 6 bases, with 14 bases left in between. The CDR3 runs to 11 residues. The DNA for the CDR3 is TGCAGTACTGATCAGGGAGGCGAGCAGTACTTC. Protein: CSTDQGGEQYF.

The rearrangement links TRBV19 to TRBJ2-2, with 7 positions matching TRBD2. The V and J ends lost 3 bases and 3 bases, in that order; junction bases with no gene match: 4. Looked up from germline, CDR1 is LNHDA and CDR2 is SQIVND (reference sequence). This CDR3 spans 15 amino acids. CDR3 protein: CASSIGTKYTGELFF. CDR3 DNA: TGTGCCAGTAGTATCGGGACTAAGTACACCGGGGAGCTGTTTTTT. The whole variable domain, filled in from reference TRBV19 and TRBJ2-2, reads DGGITQSPKYLFRKEGQNVTLSCEQNLNHDAMYWYRQDPGQGLRLIYYSQIVNDFQKGDIAEGYSVSREKKESFPLTVTSAQKNPTAFYLCASSIGTKYTGELFFGEGSRLTVL.

The chain carries TRBV25-1 and TRBJ1-4; a possible D gene is TRBD1 (6 bases). The CDR3 covers 15 residues. Trimming shortened V by 2 bases and J by 7 bases, and 14 bases separated the two germline ends. Germline V CDR1 and CDR2: MGHDK, SYGVNS. CDR3: CASSEHRDTLEKLFF. The CDR3 nucleotides are TGTGCCAGCAGTGAACACCGGGACACCCTTGAAAAACTGTTTTTT.

V and J are TRBV7-8 and TRBJ2-2, with D unresolved. The CDR3 is 12 amino acids. Trimming left V 4 bases short and J 6 bases short, with 6 bases between. Germline lookup yields CDR1 SGHVS and CDR2 FQNEAQ. CDR3 protein: CASSSQAGELFF. The CDR3 nucleotides are TGTGCCAGCAGCTCCCAGGCCGGGGAGCTGTTTTTT.

The chain has TRBV10-2 and TRBJ2-1, with 10 positions matching TRBD2. The V and J ends lost 6 bases and 5 bases, in that order; junction bases with no gene match: 1. CDR1 is WSHSY and CDR2 is SAAADI in the germline V gene. This CDR3 spans 13 amino acids. The CDR3 DNA is TGCGCCAGCAGACTAGCGGGAAACAATGAGCAGTTCTTC. It yields the protein CASRLAGNNEQFF.

The chain uses TRBV5-1 and TRBJ2-1; 11 positions match TRBD1. This CDR3 comprises 14 residues. The V gene's germline CDR1 is SGHRS and CDR2 YFSETQ. V shed 4 bases, J shed 7 bases, and the junction held 4 bases outside the gene matches. CDR3 sequence: CASSARDRGNEQFF. CDR3 in DNA: TGCGCCAGCAGCGCACGGGACAGGGGGAATGAGCAGTTCTTC. The whole variable domain, remainder taken from reference TRBV5-1 and TRBJ2-1, is KAGVTQTPRYLIKTRGQQVTLSCSPISGHRSVSWYQQTPGQGLQFLFEYFSETQRNKGNFPGRFSGRQFSNSRSEMNVSTLELGDSALYLCASSARDRGNEQFFGPGTRLTVL.

The chain uses TRBV3-1 (or the pseudogene TRBV3-2) and TRBJ1-5; D gene uncertain. This CDR3 is 14 amino acids long. Germline V gives CDR1 LGHDT, CDR2 YNNKEL (reference sequence). V lost 2 bases and J 4 bases, leaving 9 bases between the germline ends. Here the CDR3 reads CASSQNTLNQPQHF. CDR3 nucleotide sequence: TGTGCCAGCAGCCAAAACACATTAAATCAGCCCCAGCATTTT.

The V and J genes are TRBV4-1 and TRBJ2-2, with D perhaps TRBD2 (5 bases). Germline loops: CDR1 MGHRA, CDR2 YSYEKL. V was clipped by 2 bases and J by 5 bases, with 24 bases between them. The CDR3 consists of 19 residues. The CDR3 is CASSQRFPAELKVTGELFF. The CDR3 nucleotides are TGCGCCAGCAGCCAAAGATTCCCAGCGGAGCTCAAAGTTACCGGGGAGCTGTTTTTT.

The genes are TRBV2 and TRBJ1-1; D call uncertain. The V end lost 8 bases, the J end lost 1 base, and 14 bases lay between the germline ends. Germline loops: CDR1 SNHLY, CDR2 FYNNEI. This CDR3 has 14 amino acids. CDR3 amino acids: CASVADLANTEAFF. Here the CDR3 DNA reads TGTGCCAGCGTTGCTGATTTGGCGAACACTGAAGCTTTCTTT. Drawing the rest from reference TRBV2 and TRBJ1-1, the complete variable domain is EPEVTQTPSHQVTQMGQEVILRCVPISNHLYFYWYRQILGQKVEFLVSFYNNEISEKSEIFDDQFSVERPDGSNFTLKIRSTKLEDSAMYFCASVADLANTEAFFGQGTRLTVV.

This chain uses TRBV5-1 with TRBJ2-5, with D uncertain. V dropped 0 bases and J dropped 2 bases, with 14 bases sitting between them. Germline V gene sequence: CDR1 SGHRS, CDR2 YFSETQ. The CDR3 has 16 amino acids. CDR3 residues: CASSLGGFAPQETQYF. CDR3 bases: TGCGCCAGCAGCTTGGGCGGTTTTGCCCCTCAAGAGACCCAGTACTTC.

The V call is TRBV6-5, the J call TRBJ2-4, with TRBD2 matching over 8 bases. Germline-derived CDR1 and CDR2 are MNHEY and SVGAGI. The V gene end was trimmed by 10 bases and the J gene end by 8 bases; junction bases not matched to a gene: 16. The CDR3 covers 15 residues. CDR3 DNA sequence: TGTGCCACCGTCCGCCGTAGCGGGATGGGTGACATTCAGTACTTC. Protein sequence: CATVRRSGMGDIQYF.